These T cell receptor beta chains were read from a single sample in a study of prognosis after radiotherapy for stage I lung cancer. TCRdb ran MiXCR on the multiplex PCR reads and lists one entry per CDR3 protein. The sample has about 25,000 distinct CDR3 sequences, approximately 40% seen once; the top ten hold about 22%. This specimen was PBMCs, taken before or after stereotactic body radiation therapy (not recorded which). These receptors originate from a donor at least 50 years old with non-small cell lung cancer. Each CDR3 is given with its conserved first and last residue. A D gene is named only where the DNA matches it firmly. A row's size may be missing; if present it is once, few, many or a size class.

NA,TRBV24-1,many,TRBJ2-7,TGTGCCACCAGTGATTCAGGACTGTCCTACGAGCAGTACTTC,CATSDSGLSYEQYF
NA,TRBV18,many,TRBJ1-6,TGTGCCAGCTCGACCGCGGGCCGTAATTCACCCCTCCACTTT,CASSTAGRNSPLHF
TRBD2,TRBV24-1,many,TRBJ2-7,TGTGCCACCAGTGGGACTAGCGGGGGATCCTACGAGCAGTACTTC,CATSGTSGGSYEQYF
NA,TRBV29-1,NA,TRBJ2-2,TGCAGCGGGGTACCCAAATGGGCCGGGGAGCTGTTTTTT,CSGVPKWAGELFF
NA,TRBV2,NA,TRBJ1-3,TGTGCCAGCAGCGAAGAACATTGCCCCTCTGGAAACACCATATATTTT,CASSEEHCPSGNTIYF
NA,TRBV6-1,NA,TRBJ2-1,TGTGCCAGCATCCTCCCGGGCTACCGCAATGAGCAGTTCTTC,CASILPGYRNEQFF
NA,TRBV28,medium-sized,TRBJ2-2,TGTGCCACCAGGGGGGACACCGGGGAGCTGTTTTTT,CATRGDTGELFF
NA,TRBV9,medium-sized,TRBJ2-1,TGTGCCAGCAGCGTAGAGGGGCGGACGGAGGCCTACAATGAGCAGTTCTTC,CASSVEGRTEAYNEQFF
TRBD1,TRBV6-1,NA,TRBJ1-6,TGTGCCAGCAGACAGGGGCGTAATTCACCCCTCCAATTT,CASRQGRNSPLQF
NA,TRBV6-4,many,TRBJ2-3,TGTGCCAGCAGACAGCGAGTCGGAAGCACAGATACGCAGTATTTT,CASRQRVGSTDTQYF
NA,TRBV28,many,TRBJ2-5,TGTGCCAGCACCGCCCGGGGGAGTGAGACCCAGTACTTC,CASTARGSETQYF
NA,TRBV7-2,many,TRBJ2-1,TGTGCCAGCAGCTTAAGTGGTCCTCACGGGTTGAATGAGCAGTTCTTC,CASSLSGPHGLNEQFF
NA,TRBV6-1,many,TRBJ2-4,TGTGCCAGCACGACTAGATGGGCCAAAAACATTCAGTACTTC,CASTTRWAKNIQYF
TRBD2,TRBV20-1,NA,TRBJ2-1,TGCAGTGCTACGTCTACGGCGGGAGAAGAGCAGTTCTTC,CSATSTAGEEQFF
NA,TRBV6-4,NA,TRBJ1-5,TGTGCCAGCAGTGAGATTGGAGGGGATGGGAATCAGCCCCAGCATTTT,CASSEIGGDGNQPQHF
NA,TRBV20-1,many,TRBJ1-5,TGCAGTGCTAGCAGGGATAGCAATCAGCCCCAGCATTTT,CSASRDSNQPQHF
NA,TRBV10-3,many,TRBJ2-5,TGTGCCATCAGTGAGTCAGAAGAGACCCAGTACTTC,CAISESEETQYF
NA,TRBV25-1,few,TRBJ1-2,TGTGCCAGCAGTGGAGGTGACGGACGCTATGGCTACACCTTC,CASSGGDGRYGYTF
NA,TRBV7-2,NA,TRBJ1-2,TGTGCCAGCAGCCCCTACGGGCAGGGGAATATGGTTGGCTACACCTTC,CASSPYGQGNMVGYTF
NA,TRBV6-1,many,TRBJ2-5,TGTGCCAGCAGTCCCGCTGTGACGGGAGCAGAGACCCAGTACTTC,CASSPAVTGAETQYF
NA,TRBV5-1,NA,TRBJ2-1,TGCGCCAGCAGCTTGGAACAGGTCACCTGGAGCAACGAGCAGTTCTTC,CASSLEQVTWSNEQFF
TRBD1,TRBV9,NA,TRBJ1-6,TGTGCCAGCAGCGTAGCTCTAGGGGGCGAATCACCCCTCCACTTT,CASSVALGGESPLHF
NA,TRBV5-4,many,TRBJ1-6,TGTGCCAGCAGCTTGGAGAGCGGCAGCCAACATTATAATTCACCCCTCCACTTT,CASSLESGSQHYNSPLHF
NA,TRBV5-6,many,TRBJ2-2,TGTGCCAGCAGCTATACGGGGGCGCGGACCGGGGAGCTGTTTTTT,CASSYTGARTGELFF
TRBD2,TRBV7-9,hyperexpanded,TRBJ2-7,TGTGCCAGCAGCCCCGAGAGTCGGACTAGCGGGAGAGACGAGCAGTACTTC,CASSPESRTSGRDEQYF
TRBD1,TRBV4-2,NA,TRBJ1-1,TGTGCCAGCAGCCAAGAGACGGACATCGGGACAGGGAACACTGAAGCTTTCTTT,CASSQETDIGTGNTEAFF
NA,TRBV27,few,TRBJ1-2,TGTGCCAGCAGTTCGCGAATCAGCGGCGACTGGGGCTATGGCTACACCTTC,CASSSRISGDWGYGYTF
NA,TRBV28,NA,TRBJ1-3,TGTGCCAGCGGTTCAGGGACTGGAAACACCATATATTTT,CASGSGTGNTIYF
NA,TRBV6-1,many,TRBJ2-2,TGTGCCAGCGTATGGAACACCGGGGAGCTGTTTTTT,CASVWNTGELFF
NA,TRBV6-2/TRBV6-3,NA,TRBJ2-2,TGTGCCAGCAGTTACTCGCGATACACCGTTGAGCTGTTTTTT,CASSYSRYTVELFF
NA,TRBV29-1,NA,TRBJ2-6,TGCAGCGCAGACCTCTCTGGGGCCAACGTCCTGACTTTC,CSADLSGANVLTF
NA,TRBV27,NA,TRBJ2-1,TGTGTCATCGGCGGATTGTCGGAGCAGTTCTTC,CVIGGLSEQFF
NA,TRBV6-5,medium-sized,TRBJ2-4,TGTGCCAGCAGTTACACTGGACGCCTAAGCATTCAGTACTTC,CASSYTGRLSIQYF
NA,TRBV18,many,TRBJ2-2,TGTGCCAGCTCACCGCCACTCGGGGAGCTGTTTTTT,CASSPPLGELFF
NA,TRBV11-2,NA,TRBJ2-3,TGTGCCAGCAGCTTAGGTAGTACCGAAGATACGCAGTATTTT,CASSLGSTEDTQYF
TRBD1,TRBV5-1,NA,TRBJ2-1,TGCGCCAGCAGCTCGGACAGGGCGTACGAGCAGTTCTTC,CASSSDRAYEQFF
NA,TRBV15,NA,TRBJ2-7,TGTGCCACCGGCAGAGGAGATAGCGGTTTTCCCTACGAGCAGTACTTC,CATGRGDSGFPYEQYF
TRBD1,TRBV6-1,medium-sized,TRBJ2-7,TGTGCCAGCAGAACCGGGACAGGGGGTTCCTACGAGCAGTACTTC,CASRTGTGGSYEQYF
TRBD1,TRBV24-1,many,TRBJ2-1,TGTGCCACCAGTCCCGGGACAGGGGGCGGAGTTTTGAGGAATGAGCAGTTCTTC,CATSPGTGGGVLRNEQFF
NA,TRBV7-2,many,TRBJ2-5,TGTGCCAGCAGCTTGGTCCAAGAGACCCAGTACTTC,CASSLVQETQYF
NA,TRBV6-2/TRBV6-3,NA,TRBJ1-5,TGTGCCAGCAGTTCAAATCAGCCCCAGCATTTT,CASSSNQPQHF
TRBD2,TRBV5-6,few,TRBJ2-3,TGTGCCAGCAGCTTGGCGGGAGGGGATACGCAGTATTTT,CASSLAGGDTQYF
NA,TRBV12-3/TRBV12-4,many,TRBJ1-6,TGTGCCAGCAGCCTCAGTCGAGGGTCTAATTCACCCCTCCACTTT,CASSLSRGSNSPLHF
NA,TRBV24-1,medium-sized,TRBJ2-3,TGTGCCACCAGTGATTTGCACGGGCGGGGAGTGACAGATACGCAGTATTTT,CATSDLHGRGVTDTQYF
NA,TRBV5-1,NA,TRBJ2-2,TGCGCCAGCAGCTTGGGGTCCGTGGAGCTGTTTTTT,CASSLGSVELFF
TRBD2,TRBV24-1,medium-sized,TRBJ2-7,TGTGCCACCAGTGGCGGGGGAGGAACGGGCTACGAGCAGTACTTC,CATSGGGGTGYEQYF
NA,TRBV7-9,many,TRBJ1-3,TGTGCCAGCAGCGGATCCTTCGAGGGCAGGGTAATCTCTGGAAACACCATATATTTT,CASSGSFEGRVISGNTIYF
NA,TRBV6-1,few,TRBJ1-2,TGTGCCAGCAGTAGTGAAGGGGGCTACACCTTC,CASSSEGGYTF
NA,TRBV10-3,many,TRBJ1-2,TGTGCCATCAAGCCAGGGAATAATGACTATGGCTACACCTTC,CAIKPGNNDYGYTF
TRBD1,TRBV10-3,NA,TRBJ2-7,TGTGCCATCAGCCTGGGACAGGGCGTACGGGAAGAGCAGTACTTC,CAISLGQGVREEQYF
NA,TRBV12-3/TRBV12-4,medium-sized,TRBJ2-1,TGTGCCAGCAGTCGCATGCGTGAGGGCCCATTTGAGCAGTTCTTC,CASSRMREGPFEQFF
TRBD1,TRBV5-1,many,TRBJ1-4,TGCGCCAGCAGCTTGGGGGACAGGGGTGAAAAACTGTTTTTT,CASSLGDRGEKLFF
NA,TRBV7-9,NA,TRBJ2-1,TGTGCCAGCAGCTTAGCGCGGTACAATGAGCAGTTCTTC,CASSLARYNEQFF